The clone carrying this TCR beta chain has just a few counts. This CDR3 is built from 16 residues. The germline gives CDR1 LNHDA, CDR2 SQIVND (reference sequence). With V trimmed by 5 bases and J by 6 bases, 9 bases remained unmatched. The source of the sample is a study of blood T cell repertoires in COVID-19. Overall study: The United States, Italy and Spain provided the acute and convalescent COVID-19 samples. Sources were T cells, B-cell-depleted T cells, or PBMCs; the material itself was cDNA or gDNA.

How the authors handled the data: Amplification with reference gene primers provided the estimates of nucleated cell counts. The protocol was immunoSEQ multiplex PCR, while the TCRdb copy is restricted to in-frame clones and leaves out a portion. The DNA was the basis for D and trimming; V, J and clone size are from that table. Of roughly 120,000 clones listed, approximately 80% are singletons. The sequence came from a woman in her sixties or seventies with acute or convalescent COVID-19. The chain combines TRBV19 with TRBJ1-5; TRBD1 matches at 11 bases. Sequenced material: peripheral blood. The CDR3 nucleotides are TGTGCCAGTAGTCCCACCAGGGGGACAGGGGGTCAGCCCCAGCATTTT. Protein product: CASSPTRGTGGQPQHF.